The following is a T cell receptor beta chain sequence with its context. This entry is derived from a study of blood T cell repertoires in COVID-19. Participant age was roughly 18 to 89 years, and participants resided in about 25 US areas. Cohorts were based on clinical histories the participants reported. Germline V gene sequence: CDR1 SGHAT, CDR2 FQNNGV. This CDR3 has 14 amino acids. V lost 0 bases, J lost 5 bases, and 2 bases stayed unmatched. Original analysis: The authors estimated nucleated cell counts from reference gene primer amplification. Profiling relied on immunoSEQ multiplex PCR, and the TCRdb table lists in-frame clones only, not all of them. That table gives V, J and clone size, and the DNA gave D and trimming. The repertoire holds approximately 220,000 clones, with around 85% as singletons.

The sample was PBMCs or T cells enriched from blood (not recorded which). This chain links TRBV11-2 with TRBJ1-1; 8 bases map to TRBD1. This receptor was taken from a woman aged 40 to 55 with acute COVID-19. The DNA of the CDR3 is TGTGCCAGCAGCTTAGAAAACAGGGGGACTGAAGCTTTCTTT. Its protein product is CASSLENRGTEAFF.